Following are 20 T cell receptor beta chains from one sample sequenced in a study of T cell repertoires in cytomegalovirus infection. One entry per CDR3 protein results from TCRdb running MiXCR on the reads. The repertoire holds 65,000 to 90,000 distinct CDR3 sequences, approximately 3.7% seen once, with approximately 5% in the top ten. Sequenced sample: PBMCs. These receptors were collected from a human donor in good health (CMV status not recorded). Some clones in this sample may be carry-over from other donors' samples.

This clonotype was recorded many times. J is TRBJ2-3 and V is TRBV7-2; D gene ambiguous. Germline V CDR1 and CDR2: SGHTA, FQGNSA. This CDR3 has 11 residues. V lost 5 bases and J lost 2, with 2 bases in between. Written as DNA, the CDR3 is TGTGCCAGCAGCATCACAGATACGCAGTATTTT. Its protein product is CASSITDTQYF.

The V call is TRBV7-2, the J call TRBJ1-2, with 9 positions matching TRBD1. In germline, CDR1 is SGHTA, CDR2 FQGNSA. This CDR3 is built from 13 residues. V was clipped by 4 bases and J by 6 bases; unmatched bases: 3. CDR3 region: CASSSQGADGYTF. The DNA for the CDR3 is TGTGCCAGCAGCTCACAGGGGGCTGATGGCTACACCTTC.

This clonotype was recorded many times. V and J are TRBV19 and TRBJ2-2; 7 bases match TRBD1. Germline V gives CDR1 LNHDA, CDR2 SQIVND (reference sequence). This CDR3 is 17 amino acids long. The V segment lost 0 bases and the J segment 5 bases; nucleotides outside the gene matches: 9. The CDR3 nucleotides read TGTGCCAGTAGTATAGATCTAGGGACAGTTTTTACCGGGGAGCTGTTTTTT. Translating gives CASSIDLGTVFTGELFF.

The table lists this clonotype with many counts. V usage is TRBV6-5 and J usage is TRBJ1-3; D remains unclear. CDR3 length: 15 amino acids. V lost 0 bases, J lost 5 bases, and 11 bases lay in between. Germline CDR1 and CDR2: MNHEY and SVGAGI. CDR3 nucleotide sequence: TGTGCCAGCAGTTACTCGTCCAATTTTCGAAACACCATATATTTT. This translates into CASSYSSNFRNTIYF.

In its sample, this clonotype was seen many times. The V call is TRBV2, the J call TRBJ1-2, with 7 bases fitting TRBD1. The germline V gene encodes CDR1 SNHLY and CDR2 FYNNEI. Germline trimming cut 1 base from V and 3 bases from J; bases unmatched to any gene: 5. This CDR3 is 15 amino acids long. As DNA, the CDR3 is TGTGCCAGCAGTGAAGTCCCAGGGGGATACTATGGCTACACCTTC. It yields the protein CASSEVPGGYYGYTF.

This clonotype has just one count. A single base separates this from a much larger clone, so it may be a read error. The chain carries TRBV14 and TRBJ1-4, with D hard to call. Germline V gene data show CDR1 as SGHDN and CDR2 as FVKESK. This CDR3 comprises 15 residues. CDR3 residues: CASSPARGGNEELFF. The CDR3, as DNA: TGTGCCAGCAGCCCGGCCCGGGGAGGGAATGAAGAACTGTTTTTT.

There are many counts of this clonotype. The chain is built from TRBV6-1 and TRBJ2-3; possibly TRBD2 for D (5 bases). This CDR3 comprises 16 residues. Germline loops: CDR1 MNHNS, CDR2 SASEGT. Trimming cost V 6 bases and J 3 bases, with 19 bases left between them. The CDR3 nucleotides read TGTGCCAGCAGCGTAAACCTAGCCAAAGGTACAGATACGCAGTATTTT. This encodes CASSVNLAKGTDTQYF.

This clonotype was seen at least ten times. As DNA, the CDR3 is TGTGCCAGCAGTCCCCCCAGAAACGGGGATAATCAGCCCCAGCATTTT. Protein: CASSPPRNGDNQPQHF. The gene calls are TRBV12-3 or TRBV12-4 and TRBJ1-5; no clear D. The CDR3 is 16 amino acids. V was cut by 5 bases and J by 4 bases, with 18 bases left in between.

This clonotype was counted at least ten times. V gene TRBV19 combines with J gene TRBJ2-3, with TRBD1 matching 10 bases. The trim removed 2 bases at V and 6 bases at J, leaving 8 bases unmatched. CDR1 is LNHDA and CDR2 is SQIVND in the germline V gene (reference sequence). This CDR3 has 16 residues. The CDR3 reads CASSILPGQGSDTQYF. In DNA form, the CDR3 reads TGTGCCAGTAGTATACTGCCGGGACAGGGGTCGGATACGCAGTATTTT.

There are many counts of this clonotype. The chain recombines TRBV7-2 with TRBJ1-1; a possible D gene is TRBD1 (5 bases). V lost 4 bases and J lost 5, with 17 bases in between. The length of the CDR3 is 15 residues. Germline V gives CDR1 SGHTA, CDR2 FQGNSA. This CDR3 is CASSYSSRGTTEAFF. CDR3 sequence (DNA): TGTGCCAGCAGCTACTCATCGAGGGGAACTACTGAAGCTTTCTTT. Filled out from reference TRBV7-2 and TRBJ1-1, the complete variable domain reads GAGVSQSPSNKVTEKGKDVELRCDPISGHTALYWYRQSLGQGLEFLIYFQGNSAPDKSGLPSDRFSAERTGGSVSTLTIQRTQQEDSAVYLCASSYSSRGTTEAFFGQGTRLTVV.

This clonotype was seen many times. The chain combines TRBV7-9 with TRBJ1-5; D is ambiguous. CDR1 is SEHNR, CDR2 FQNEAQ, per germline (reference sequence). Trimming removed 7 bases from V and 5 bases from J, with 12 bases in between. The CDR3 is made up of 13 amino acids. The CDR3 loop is CASNNEVDQPQHF. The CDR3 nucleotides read TGTGCCAGCAACAACGAGGTGGATCAGCCCCAGCATTTT.

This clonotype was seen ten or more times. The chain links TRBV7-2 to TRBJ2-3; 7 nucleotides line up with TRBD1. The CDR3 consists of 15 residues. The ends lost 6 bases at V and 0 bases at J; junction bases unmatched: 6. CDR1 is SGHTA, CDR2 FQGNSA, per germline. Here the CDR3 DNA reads TGTGCCAGCAGTTGGCGGACAGGTAGCACAGATACGCAGTATTTT. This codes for CASSWRTGSTDTQYF. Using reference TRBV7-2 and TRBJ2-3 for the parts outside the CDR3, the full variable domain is GAGVSQSPSNKVTEKGKDVELRCDPISGHTALYWYRQSLGQGLEFLIYFQGNSAPDKSGLPSDRFSAERTGGSVSTLTIQRTQQEDSAVYLCASSWRTGSTDTQYFGPGTRLTVL.

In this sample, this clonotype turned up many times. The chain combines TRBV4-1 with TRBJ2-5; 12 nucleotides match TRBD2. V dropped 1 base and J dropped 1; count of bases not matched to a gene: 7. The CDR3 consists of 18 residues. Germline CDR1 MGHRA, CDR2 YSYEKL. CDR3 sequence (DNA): TGCGCCAGCAGCCAAGCTAGACTAGCGGGGGCTCTCCAAGAGACCCAGTACTTC. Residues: CASSQARLAGALQETQYF.

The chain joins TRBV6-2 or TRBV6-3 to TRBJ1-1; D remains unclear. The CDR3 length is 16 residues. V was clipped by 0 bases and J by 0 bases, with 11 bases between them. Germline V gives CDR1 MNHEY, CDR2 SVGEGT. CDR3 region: CASSYSAGELNTEAFF. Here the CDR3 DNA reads TGTGCCAGCAGTTACTCGGCAGGAGAATTGAACACTGAAGCTTTCTTT.

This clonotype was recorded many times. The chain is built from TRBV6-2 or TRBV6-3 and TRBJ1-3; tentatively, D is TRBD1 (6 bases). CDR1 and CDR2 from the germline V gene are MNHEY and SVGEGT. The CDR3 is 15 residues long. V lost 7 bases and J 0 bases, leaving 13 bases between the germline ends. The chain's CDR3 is CASKPGHNSGNTIYF. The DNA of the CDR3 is TGTGCCAGCAAACCGGGACATAACTCTGGAAACACCATATATTTT.

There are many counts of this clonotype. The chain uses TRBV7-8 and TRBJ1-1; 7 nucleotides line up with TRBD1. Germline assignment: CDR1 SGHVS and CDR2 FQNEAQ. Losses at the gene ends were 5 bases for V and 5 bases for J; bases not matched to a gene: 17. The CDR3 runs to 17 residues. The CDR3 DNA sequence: TGTGCCAGCAGCCAAGGCCGGGGAGGGGGCGCTTGGACTGAAGCTTTCTTT. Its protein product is CASSQGRGGGAWTEAFF. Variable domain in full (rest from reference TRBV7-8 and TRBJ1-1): GAGVSQSPRYKVAKRGQDVALRCDPISGHVSLFWYQQALGQGPEFLTYFQNEAQLDKSGLPSDRFFAERPEGSVSTLKIQRTQQEDSAVYLCASSQGRGGGAWTEAFFGQGTRLTVV.

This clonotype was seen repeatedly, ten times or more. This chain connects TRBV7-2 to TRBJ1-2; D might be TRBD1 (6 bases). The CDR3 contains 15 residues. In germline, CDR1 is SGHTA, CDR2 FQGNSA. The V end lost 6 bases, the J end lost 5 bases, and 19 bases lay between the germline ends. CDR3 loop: CASRPITGTSYGYTF. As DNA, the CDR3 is TGTGCCAGCAGACCCATTACGGGGACAAGTTATGGCTACACCTTC. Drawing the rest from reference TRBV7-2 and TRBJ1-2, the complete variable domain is GAGVSQSPSNKVTEKGKDVELRCDPISGHTALYWYRQSLGQGLEFLIYFQGNSAPDKSGLPSDRFSAERTGGSVSTLTIQRTQQEDSAVYLCASRPITGTSYGYTFGSGTRLTVV.

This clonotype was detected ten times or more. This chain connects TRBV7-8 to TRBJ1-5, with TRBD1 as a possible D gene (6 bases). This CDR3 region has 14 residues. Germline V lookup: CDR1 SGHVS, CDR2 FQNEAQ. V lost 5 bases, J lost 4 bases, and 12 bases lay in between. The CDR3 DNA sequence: TGTGCCAGCAGCGTACAGGGTAGTAATCAGCCCCAGCATTTT. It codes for CASSVQGSNQPQHF.

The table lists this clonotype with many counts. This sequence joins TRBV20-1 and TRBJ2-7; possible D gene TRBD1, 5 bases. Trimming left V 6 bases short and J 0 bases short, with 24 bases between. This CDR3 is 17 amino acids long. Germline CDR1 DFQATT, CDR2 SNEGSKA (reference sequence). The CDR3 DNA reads TGCAGTGCCGTCAATGATTTGGGCAGGGTAAGCTCCTACGAGCAGTACTTC. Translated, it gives CSAVNDLGRVSSYEQYF.

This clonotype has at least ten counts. The CDR3 DNA follows: TGTGCCAGCAGTGGGACTAGCGGGGCGCGGACCTACAATGAGCAGTTCTTC. Protein product: CASSGTSGARTYNEQFF. The rearrangement links TRBV28 to TRBJ2-1, with TRBD2 matching over 13 bases. Germline values: CDR1 MDHEN, CDR2 SYDVKM. Losses at the gene ends were 5 bases for V and 2 bases for J; bases not matched to a gene: 6. This CDR3 contains 17 residues.